This TCR beta chain is from a study of blood T cell repertoires in COVID-19. The CDR3 runs to 14 residues. CDR1 is MNHEY, CDR2 SMNVEV, per germline (reference sequence). V shed 7 bases and J shed 4 bases, with 16 bases lying between them. Here immunoSEQ multiplex PCR was the method, and the copy in TCRdb shows in-frame clones only, minus some. This repertoire shows approximately 240,000 clones, just over 90% found once; its top ten account for under 2.5%. Sequencing was carried out using PBMCs or T cells enriched from blood (not recorded which). This TCR was sampled from a woman between 18 and 29 years old who had recovered from COVID-19. The chain has TRBV27 and TRBJ2-5, with no clear D. This CDR3 is CASKNRLDGETQYF. The DNA for the CDR3 is TGTGCCAGCAAGAATCGGCTAGATGGAGAGACCCAGTACTTC.